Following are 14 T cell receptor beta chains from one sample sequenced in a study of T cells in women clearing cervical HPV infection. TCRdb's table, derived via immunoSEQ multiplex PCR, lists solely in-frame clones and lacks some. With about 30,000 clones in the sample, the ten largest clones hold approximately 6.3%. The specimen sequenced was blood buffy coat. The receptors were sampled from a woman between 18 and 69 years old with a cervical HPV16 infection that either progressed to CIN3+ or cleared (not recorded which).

The CDR3: CASSLEGKGAASPLHF. The part of the CDR3 DNA that was read is TGTGCCAGCAGTTTAGAAGGCAAGGGGGCTGCTTCACCC. The chain couples TRBV27 to TRBJ1-6; 7 bases align to TRBD1. The read halts 3 residues ahead of the CDR3 end, with the missing end drawn from the germline J gene. CDR3 length equals 16 residues. From germline, CDR1 is MNHEY and CDR2 SMNVEV (reference sequence). J was trimmed by 9 bases and V by 2 bases; bases with no gene match: 10.

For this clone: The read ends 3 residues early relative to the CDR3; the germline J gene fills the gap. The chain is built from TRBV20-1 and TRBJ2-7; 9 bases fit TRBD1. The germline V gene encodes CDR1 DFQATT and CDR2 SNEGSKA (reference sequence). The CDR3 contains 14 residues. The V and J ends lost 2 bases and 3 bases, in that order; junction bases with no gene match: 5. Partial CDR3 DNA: TGCAGTGCTAGACCTGGGGACAGGGACTACGAG. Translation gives CSARPGDRDYE. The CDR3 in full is CSARPGDRDYEQYF.

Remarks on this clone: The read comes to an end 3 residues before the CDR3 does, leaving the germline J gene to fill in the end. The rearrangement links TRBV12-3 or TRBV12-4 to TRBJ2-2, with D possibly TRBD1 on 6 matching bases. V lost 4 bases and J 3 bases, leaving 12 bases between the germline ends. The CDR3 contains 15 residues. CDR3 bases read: TGTGCCAGCAGTTCGGACAGTAGGGACACCGGGGAG. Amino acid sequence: CASSSDSRDTGE. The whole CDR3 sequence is CASSSDSRDTGELFF.

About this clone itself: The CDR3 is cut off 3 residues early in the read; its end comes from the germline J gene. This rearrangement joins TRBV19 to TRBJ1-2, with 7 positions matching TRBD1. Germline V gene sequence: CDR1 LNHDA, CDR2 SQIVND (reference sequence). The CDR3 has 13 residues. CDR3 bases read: TGTGCCAGTAGTATCCCGCAGGGGGGCGGC. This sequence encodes CASSIPQGGG. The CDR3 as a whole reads CASSIPQGGGYTF.

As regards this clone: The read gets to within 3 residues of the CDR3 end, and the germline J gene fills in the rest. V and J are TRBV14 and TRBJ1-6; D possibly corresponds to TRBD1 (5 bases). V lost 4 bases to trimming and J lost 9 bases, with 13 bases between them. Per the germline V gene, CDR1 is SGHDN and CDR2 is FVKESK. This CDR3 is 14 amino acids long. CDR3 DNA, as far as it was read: TGTGCCAGCAGCCGACCGGGACTCTCTTCACCC. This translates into CASSRPGLSSP. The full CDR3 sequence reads CASSRPGLSSPLHF.

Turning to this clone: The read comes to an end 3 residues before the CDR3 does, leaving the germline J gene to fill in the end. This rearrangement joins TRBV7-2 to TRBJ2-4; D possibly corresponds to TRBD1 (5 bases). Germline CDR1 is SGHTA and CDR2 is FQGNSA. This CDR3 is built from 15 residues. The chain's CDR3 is CASSPETATAEAQYF. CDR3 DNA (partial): TGTGCCAGCAGCCCCGAGACAGCAACAGCAGAGGCT.

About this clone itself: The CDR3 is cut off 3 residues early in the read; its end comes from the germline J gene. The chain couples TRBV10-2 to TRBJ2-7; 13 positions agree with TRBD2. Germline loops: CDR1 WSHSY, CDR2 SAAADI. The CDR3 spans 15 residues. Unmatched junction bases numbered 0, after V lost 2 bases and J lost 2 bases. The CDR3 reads CASSETSGGAYEQYF. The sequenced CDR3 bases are TGCGCCAGCAGTGAGACTAGCGGGGGGGCCTACGAG.

Partial CDR3 DNA: TGTGCTAGTGGTTTGGTACATGGTTCCTACAATGAG. Translated: CASGLVHGSYNE. The complete CDR3 reads CASGLVHGSYNEQFF. The rearrangement links TRBV12-5 to TRBJ2-1; no clear D. The CDR3 end lies 3 residues beyond the end of the read and is filled in from the germline J gene. CDR3 length equals 15 residues. Germline V gene data show CDR1 as LGHNT and CDR2 as FRNRAP. V was trimmed by 0 bases and J by 1 base, leaving 7 bases between them. The whole variable domain, filled in from reference TRBV12-5 and TRBJ2-1, reads DARVTQTPRHKVTEMGQEVTMRCQPILGHNTVFWYRQTMMQGLELLAYFRNRAPLDDSGMPKDRFSAEMPDATLATLKIQPSEPRDSAVYFCASGLVHGSYNEQFFGPGTRLTVL.

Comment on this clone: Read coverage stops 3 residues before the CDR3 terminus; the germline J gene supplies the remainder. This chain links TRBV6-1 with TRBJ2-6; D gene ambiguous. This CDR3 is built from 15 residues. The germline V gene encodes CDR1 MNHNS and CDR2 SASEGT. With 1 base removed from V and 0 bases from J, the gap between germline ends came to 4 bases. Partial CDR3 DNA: TGTGCCAGCAGTGAAGACAACTCTGGGGCCAACGTC. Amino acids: CASSEDNSGANV. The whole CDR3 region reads CASSEDNSGANVLTF.

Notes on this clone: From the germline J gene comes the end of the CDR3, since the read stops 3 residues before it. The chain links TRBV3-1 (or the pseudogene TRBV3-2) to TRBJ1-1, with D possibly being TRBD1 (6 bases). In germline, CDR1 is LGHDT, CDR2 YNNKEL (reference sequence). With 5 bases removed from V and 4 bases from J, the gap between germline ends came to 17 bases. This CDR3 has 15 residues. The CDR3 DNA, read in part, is TGTGCCAGCAGCTCCGGGGGGGCTAGAGGCACTGAA. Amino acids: CASSSGGARGTE. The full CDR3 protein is CASSSGGARGTEAFF.

CDR3 loop: CASSHLGAAGELFF. The part of the CDR3 DNA that was read is TGCGCCAGCAGTCACCTAGGGGCGGCCGGGGAG. The V gene is TRBV10-2, the J gene TRBJ2-2; D may be TRBD1 (5 bases). The DNA ends 3 residues before the CDR3 does, and the rest of the CDR3 is filled in from the germline J gene. Germline V gives CDR1 WSHSY, CDR2 SAAADI. The V gene lost 5 bases and the J gene lost 6 bases, with 13 bases spanning the gap. There are 14 residues in the CDR3.

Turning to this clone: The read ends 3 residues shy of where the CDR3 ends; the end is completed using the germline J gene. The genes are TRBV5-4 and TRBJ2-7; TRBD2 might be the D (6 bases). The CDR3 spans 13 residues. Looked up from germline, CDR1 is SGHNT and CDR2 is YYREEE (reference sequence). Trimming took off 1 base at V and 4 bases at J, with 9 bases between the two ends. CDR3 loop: CASSLRGRYEQYF. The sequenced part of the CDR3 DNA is TGTGCCAGCAGCTTGCGGGGGAGGTACGAG. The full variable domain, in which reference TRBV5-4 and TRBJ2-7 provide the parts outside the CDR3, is ETGVTQSPTHLIKTRGQQVTLRCSSQSGHNTVSWYQQALGQGPQFIFQYYREEENGRGNFPPRFSGLQFPNYSSELNVNALELDDSALYLCASSLRGRYEQYFGPGTRLTVT.

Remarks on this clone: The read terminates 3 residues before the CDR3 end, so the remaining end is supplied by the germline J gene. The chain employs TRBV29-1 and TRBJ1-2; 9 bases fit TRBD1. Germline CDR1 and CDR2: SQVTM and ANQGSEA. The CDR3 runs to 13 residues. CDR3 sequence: CSVDAGQGGGYTF. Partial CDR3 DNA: TGCAGCGTTGATGCGGGACAGGGCGGCGGC.

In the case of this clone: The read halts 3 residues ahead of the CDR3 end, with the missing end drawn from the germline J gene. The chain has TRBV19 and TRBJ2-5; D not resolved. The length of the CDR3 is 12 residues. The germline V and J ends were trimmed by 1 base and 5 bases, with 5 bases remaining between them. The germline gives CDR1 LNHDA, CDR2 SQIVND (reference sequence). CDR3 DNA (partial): TGTGCCAGTAGTATAGGTCGGGAGACC. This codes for CASSIGRET. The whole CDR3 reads CASSIGRETQYF. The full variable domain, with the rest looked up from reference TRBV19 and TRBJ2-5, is DGGITQSPKYLFRKEGQNVTLSCEQNLNHDAMYWYRQDPGQGLRLIYYSQIVNDFQKGDIAEGYSVSREKKESFPLTVTSAQKNPTAFYLCASSIGRETQYFGPGTRLLVL.